Listed below are T cell receptor beta chains from one sample, sequenced in a study of blood T cell repertoires in COVID-19. Repertoires were generated with immunoSEQ multiplex PCR, while TCRdb's copy carries only in-frame clones and drops some. The sample holds 320,000 or so clones; around 86% are singletons and the top ten take approximately 5.5%. The specimen was PBMCs or T cells enriched from blood (not recorded which). These receptors all come from a man aged 55 to 70 who had recovered from COVID-19. Each CDR3 is given with its conserved first and last residue. D genes are given only for firm matches. Rows give clone size only sometimes, using once, few, many, or a class for an expanded clone.

>NA|NA|TRBJ1-4|TRBV28
TGTGCCAGCAGTCACAGGGTCGATGAAAAACTGTTTTTT
CASSHRVDEKLFF
>TRBD1|NA|TRBJ2-7|TRBV6-5
TGTGCCAGCAGTCGCGGACAGGGGGCTGTCGACGAGCAGTACTTC
CASSRGQGAVDEQYF
>TRBD2|NA|TRBJ2-7|TRBV7-2
TGTGCCAGCAGTACGGGACTAGCGGGGGGTTTCAACGAGCAGTACTTC
CASSTGLAGGFNEQYF
>TRBD1|NA|TRBJ1-1|TRBV2
TGTGCCAGCGAAAAAGGACAGGGCGGGAACACTGAAGCTTTCTTT
CASEKGQGGNTEAFF
>NA|NA|TRBJ2-7|TRBV15
TGTGCCACCAGCAGAGCCAGGACAGAAGTGTACGAGCAGTACTTC
CATSRARTEVYEQYF
>TRBD1|NA|TRBJ2-7|TRBV2
TGTGCCAGCAATCAGGGGGTATACGAGCAGTACTTC
CASNQGVYEQYF
>TRBD1|NA|TRBJ1-4|TRBV29-1
TGCAGCGTTGGACCACAGGGGATTCCTGAAAAACTGTTTTTT
CSVGPQGIPEKLFF
>TRBD1|NA|TRBJ1-2|TRBV2
TGTGCCAGCAGCGCACCCCTCCGGACAGGGGCTAACTATGGCTACACCTTC
CASSAPLRTGANYGYTF
>TRBD1|NA|TRBJ2-5|TRBV5-1
TGCGCCAGCAGCTTGTCGGGACAGCAAGAGACCCAGTACTTC
CASSLSGQQETQYF
>NA|NA|TRBJ2-7|TRBV12-3/TRBV12-4
TGTGCCAGCAGTCCTCGCCAGTCCTACGAGCAGTACTTC
CASSPRQSYEQYF
>TRBD1|once|TRBJ1-5|TRBV2
TGTGCCAGCAGTGATGGGACAGTTTCTAGCAATCAGCCCCAGCATTTT
CASSDGTVSSNQPQHF
>NA|NA|TRBJ2-3|TRBV5-6
TGTGCCAGCAGCTTGGCGTACCAGTCAGCAGATACGCAGTATTTT
CASSLAYQSADTQYF
>NA|NA|TRBJ2-7|TRBV5-6
TGTGCCAGCAGCTTTGAGGCCAGCCGCTACGAGCAGTACTTC
CASSFEASRYEQYF
>TRBD2|NA|TRBJ2-1|TRBV6-5
TGTGCCAGCAGGGGGCTAGCGGGGTACAATGAGCAGTTCTTC
CASRGLAGYNEQFF
>NA|few|TRBJ1-1|TRBV20-1
TGCGCGGCGAGGCAGAACACTGAAGCTTTCTTT
CAARQNTEAFF
>NA|NA|TRBJ2-7|TRBV2
TGTGCCAGCAGTGAGGGGAGCTCCTACGAGCAGTACTTC
CASSEGSSYEQYF
>NA|NA|TRBJ2-3|TRBV7-2
TGTGCCAGCAGCTTAGCTAGCGGAGTAGATACGCAGTATTTT
CASSLASGVDTQYF
>TRBD2|NA|TRBJ2-7|TRBV5-1
TGCGCCAGTAAAGCGGGGCAGTCCAGCTCCTACGAGCAGTACTTC
CASKAGQSSSYEQYF
>TRBD1|NA|TRBJ2-6|TRBV19
TGTGCCAGTACCCGGACAGGGGGCCATGGGGCCAACGTCCTGACTTTC
CASTRTGGHGANVLTF
>NA|NA|TRBJ1-2|TRBV19
TGTGCCAGTAGTTCGTCGGGGGGACACTTTTATGGCTACACCTTC
CASSSSGGHFYGYTF
>NA|NA|TRBJ2-3|TRBV28
TGTGCCAGCAGTTTGCCAGGGTTAGATACGCAGTATTTT
CASSLPGLDTQYF
>NA|NA|TRBJ2-1|TRBV11-3
TGTGCCAGCAGCTCGCGGCCAGGGGAGCAGTTCTTC
CASSSRPGEQFF
>TRBD2|NA|TRBJ2-5|TRBV6-5
TGTGCCAGCAGTTATACCGGGACTAGCGTACAAGAGACCCAGTACTTC
CASSYTGTSVQETQYF
>TRBD1|NA|TRBJ1-5|TRBV18
TGTGCCAGCTCACAAGGGGGCGTGTATCAGCCCCAGCATTTT
CASSQGGVYQPQHF
>NA|NA|TRBJ2-3|TRBV25-1
TGTGCCAGCGCGACAGGAACTAGCACAGATACGCAGTATTTT
CASATGTSTDTQYF
>TRBD2|NA|TRBJ2-1|TRBV18
TGTGCCAGCTCACTACTCTCTTTAGGCGGGAGCTCCTACAATGAGCAGTTCTTC
CASSLLSLGGSSYNEQFF
>TRBD1|NA|TRBJ1-1|TRBV2
TGTGCCAGCATCCCCGGACAGGGGAACACTGAAGCTTTCTTT
CASIPGQGNTEAFF
>TRBD1|NA|TRBJ1-6|TRBV27
TGTGCCAGCAGACGGGACAGGGTTACCTATAATTCACCCCTCCACTTT
CASRRDRVTYNSPLHF
>NA|NA|TRBJ2-3|TRBV5-1
TGCGCCAGCAGCCCCCTTGGGCCCTACACAGATACGCAGTATTTT
CASSPLGPYTDTQYF
>TRBD2|NA|TRBJ2-2|TRBV28
TGTGCCAGCAACGTCCTAGCGGAGAACACCGGGGAGCTGTTTTTT
CASNVLAENTGELFF
>TRBD2|NA|TRBJ2-2|TRBV27
TGTGCCAGCGGGCCCGGGACTAGCGCCTTCGGGGAGCTGTTTTTT
CASGPGTSAFGELFF
>NA|NA|TRBJ2-4|TRBV6-2/TRBV6-3
TGTGCCAGCAGTTACCCCTCTCCTCAGGCCAAAAACATTCAGTACTTC
CASSYPSPQAKNIQYF
>TRBD2|NA|TRBJ2-5|TRBV9
TGTGCCAGCTCCCAACTAGCGGGAGAAGAGACCCAGTACTTC
CASSQLAGEETQYF
>TRBD2|NA|TRBJ2-6|TRBV19
TGTGCCAGTACGGGACTAGCGGGTCTCTCTGGGGCCAACGTCCTGACTTTC
CASTGLAGLSGANVLTF
>TRBD1|NA|TRBJ2-2|TRBV7-6
TGTGCCAGCAGCTTAGTGGGACAGGGGTGGAACACCGGGGAGCTGTTTTTT
CASSLVGQGWNTGELFF
>NA|NA|TRBJ2-1|TRBV4-3
TGCGCCAGCAGCCAATTTGGTGTGGGGACATTAAACAATGAGCAGTTCTTC
CASSQFGVGTLNNEQFF
>NA|NA|TRBJ1-1|TRBV5-1
TGCGCCAGCAGCTTGCGAGCTTTGAACACTGAAGCTTTCTTT
CASSLRALNTEAFF
>TRBD1|NA|TRBJ2-2|TRBV5-1
TGCGCCAGCAGCTTTGGACAGGGGGGTATCGGCGGGGAGCTGTTTTTT
CASSFGQGGIGGELFF
>NA|once|TRBJ1-1|TRBV2
TGTGCCAGCAGTGGCAGACACCTGAACACTGAAGCTTTCTTT
CASSGRHLNTEAFF
>TRBD2|NA|TRBJ2-1|TRBV13
TGTGCCAGCAGCCGTACTATGGCGGGAGGGCCTCGGCAGTTCTTC
CASSRTMAGGPRQFF
>TRBD2|few|TRBJ2-1|TRBV20-1
TGCAGTGCTAGAGCGGGAGGTGAGCAGTTCTTC
CSARAGGEQFF
>TRBD1|NA|TRBJ2-7|TRBV7-2
TGTGCCAGCAGCTCCCTGGACAGGTTGCTCTACGAGCAGTACTTC
CASSSLDRLLYEQYF
>NA|NA|TRBJ1-2|TRBV27
TGTGCCAGCAGTTTATCTTTCCGGGCAGGGGCGAACTATGGCTACACCTTC
CASSLSFRAGANYGYTF
>NA|NA|TRBJ2-7|TRBV19
TGTGCCAGTAGTATACGGTACAGGTACCGCTACGAGCAGTACTTC
CASSIRYRYRYEQYF
>NA|once|TRBJ1-4|TRBV18
TGTGCCAGCTCACCACCAACAGATAGTGAAAAACTGTTTTTT
CASSPPTDSEKLFF
>TRBD1|few|TRBJ1-1|TRBV27
TGTGCCAGCGGACTCGGTAGGGGGCCGGGGGATGGCACTGAAGCTTTCTTT
CASGLGRGPGDGTEAFF
>TRBD1|once|TRBJ1-1|TRBV19
TGTGCCAGTAGTAGCGGACAGGGGTGGACTGAAGCTTTCTTT
CASSSGQGWTEAFF
>TRBD1|NA|TRBJ1-2|TRBV6-5
TGTGCCAGCCGGGGGACAGGGAACTATGGCTACACCTTC
CASRGTGNYGYTF
>NA|NA|TRBJ2-3|TRBV7-2
TGTGCCAGCAGCTTAGGGGGGGGCCGAACAGATACGCAGTATTTT
CASSLGGGRTDTQYF
>TRBD2|NA|TRBJ2-1|TRBV7-2
TGTGCCAGCAGCTTAGCGGGGACTAGCGGAGGGAGCTCCTACAATGAGCAGTTCTTC
CASSLAGTSGGSSYNEQFF
>NA|NA|TRBJ1-6|TRBV18
TGTGCCAGCTCCCCAATAGCGGACCCACCACGCTCACCCCTCCACTTT
CASSPIADPPRSPLHF
>NA|NA|TRBJ2-1|TRBV3-1/TRBV3-2
TGTGCCAGCAGCCAAGGAGGGTCCATCTCCTACAATGAGCAGTTCTTC
CASSQGGSISYNEQFF
>TRBD1|NA|TRBJ1-1|TRBV5-1
TGCGCCAGCAGCAGACCCGAACAGGGGTCGGTGAACACTGAAGCTTTCTTT
CASSRPEQGSVNTEAFF
>NA|NA|TRBJ2-3|TRBV5-1
TGCGCCAGCAGCTTGGTAGTGGCAGATACGCAGTATTTT
CASSLVVADTQYF
>NA|few|TRBJ2-7|TRBV27
TGTGCCAGCAGACTTCTAGGGGGCTACGAGCAGTACTTC
CASRLLGGYEQYF
>NA|few|TRBJ2-2|TRBV6-1
TGTGCCAGCAGTGAAGTGGGGAGAGCCGGGGAGCTGTTTTTT
CASSEVGRAGELFF
>NA|NA|TRBJ2-2|TRBV18
TGTGCCAGCTCACCCCTCACCGGGGAGCTGTTTTTT
CASSPLTGELFF
>TRBD1|NA|TRBJ1-2|TRBV28
TGTGCCAGCAGTTCCTCCGGGACAGAGATCGGCTACACCTTC
CASSSSGTEIGYTF
>NA|once|TRBJ1-2|TRBV6-4
TGTGCCAGCAGTGACTCGCCAGCGGGGGCCTACTATGGCTACACCTTC
CASSDSPAGAYYGYTF